Listed here are 20 T cell receptor beta chains from one sample, sequenced in a study of tumor and adjacent non-tumor tissue in lung cancer. RNA was extracted from bulk tissue without any cell sorting. The normal lung tissue was taken more than 3 cm from the tumor edge. Three rounds of nested PCR, following a modified ARM-PCR protocol, produced the TCRbeta library. TCRdb re-called the multiplex PCR reads through MiXCR, storing one row per CDR3 protein. The table lists approximately 82,000 distinct CDR3 sequences, less than 85% of them singletons, with 30% to 50% in the top ten. Sequenced: distant non-tumor lung tissue. These receptors were obtained from a man in his sixties or seventies with non-small cell lung cancer.

J is TRBJ2-1 and V is TRBV29-1; tentatively, D is TRBD2 (5 bases). The CDR3 covers 14 residues. Germline V gives CDR1 SQVTM, CDR2 ANQGSEA. The V gene lost 7 bases and the J gene lost 5 bases, with 18 bases spanning the gap. The CDR3 reads CSAVWRYTNNEQFF. The DNA of the CDR3 is TGCAGCGCTGTGTGGAGGTACACAAACAATGAGCAGTTCTTC.

Concerning this clonotype itself: The junction and the germline gene differ at one end; a read error may be behind it. V and J are TRBV6-5 and TRBJ2-3; D remains unclear. CDR3 size: 14 residues. Germline V lookup: CDR1 MNHEY, CDR2 SVGAGI. The CDR3 reads CANSSLLFPDMQYF. DNA for the CDR3: TGTGCCAACAGTTCCCTCCTTTTCCCAGATATGCAGTATTTT.

As to this clonotype: The junction and the germline gene differ at one end; a read error may be behind it. The CDR3 protein is CARSQEPTYSNRPQHF. The CDR3 nucleotides read TGTGCCAGGAGCCAAGAGCCGACCTATAGCAATCGGCCCCAGCATTTT. This sequence joins TRBV4-1 and TRBJ1-5; D not certain. The CDR3 has 16 residues. Germline assignment: CDR1 MGHRA and CDR2 YSYEKL.

A remark on this clonotype: Germline and junction disagree at one end, which may indicate a read error. The chain employs TRBV2 and TRBJ2-5, with a weak D call TRBD1 (5 bases). Germline V gene data show CDR1 as SNHLY and CDR2 as FYNNEI. The CDR3 has 11 amino acids. CDR3 nucleotide sequence: TGTGTCAGCAGGGTAGCTGAGGCCCAGTACTTC. This gives the protein CVSRVAEAQYF.

Comment on this clonotype: Because it lacks the conserved phenylalanine or tryptophan at the end, this CDR3 is likely a read error. The chain couples TRBV5-4 to TRBJ2-7; TRBD2 might be the D (6 bases). The CDR3 loop spans 15 amino acids. V shed 3 bases and J shed 4 bases, with 17 bases lying between them. Germline-derived CDR1 and CDR2 are SGHNT and YYREEE (reference sequence). CDR3 sequence reads: CASSSYSRLVYEQYI. The CDR3 DNA reads TGTGCCAGCAGCTCTTATTCGCGACTAGTGTACGAGCAGTACATC.

Worth noting for this clonotype: It may be a read error: a sequence one base away is much more abundant. This chain joins TRBV6-6 and TRBJ2-7; D is perhaps TRBD2 (5 bases). This CDR3 comprises 13 residues. Germline assignment: CDR1 MNHNY and CDR2 SVGAGI (reference sequence). The V and J ends lost 10 bases and 3 bases respectively, with 16 bases between them. CDR3 DNA sequence: TGTGCCAACAAGGAGGCCATTTACTACGAGCAGTACTTC. Translation: CANKEAIYYEQYF.

As to this clonotype: The junction does not match germline at one end; this may be a read error. The CDR3 DNA follows: TGTGCCAGTAGTACAAACCCAAGCCAGGAGACCCACTACTTC. It is translated as CASSTNPSQETHYF. This chain uses TRBV6-2 or TRBV6-3 with TRBJ2-5; D gene uncertain. The CDR3 covers 14 residues. The V gene's germline CDR1 is MNHEY and CDR2 SVGEGT.

Turning to this clonotype: A much larger clone differs by one base, so this may be a read error. The rearrangement joins TRBV5-4 to TRBJ2-1; TRBD2 matches 10 bases. Germline assignment: CDR1 SGHNT and CDR2 YYREEE (reference sequence). The CDR3 is 15 residues long. J gave up 6 bases and V 6 bases, and 9 bases lay outside the gene matches. The CDR3 here is CASTRLAGEGNEQFF. CDR3 nucleotide sequence: TGTGCCAGCACCCGTCTAGCGGGGGAGGGCAATGAGCAGTTCTTC.

This clonotype was counted a few times. This could be a read error, since a much larger clone is one nucleotide away. This chain joins TRBV12-3 or TRBV12-4 and TRBJ1-1, with D possibly matching TRBD1 (5 bases). The CDR3 loop spans 13 amino acids. The V end was cut by 10 bases, the J end by 9 bases, with 21 bases between. CDR3 in DNA: TGTGCCAACAGAATAACACCGGGGCAGAAAGCTTTCTTT. Protein: CANRITPGQKAFF.

With regard to this clonotype: Germline is not matched at one junction end, which may reflect a read error. The chain employs TRBV11-3 and TRBJ1-1; perhaps TRBD1 as D (5 bases). The CDR3 has 16 residues. Germline CDR1 is SGHNT and CDR2 is YENEEA. The CDR3 spells CTSSFRGRTMKTEAFF. CDR3 nucleotide sequence: TGTACCAGCAGCTTCCGGGGCAGAACCATGAAAACTGAAGCTTTCTTT.

CDR3 sequence: CASSLVRGPDTQYF. Written as DNA, the CDR3 is TGTGCCAGCAGCTTAGTTCGGGGCCCGGATACGCAGTATTTT. This chain uses TRBV11-2 with TRBJ2-3, with D perhaps given as TRBD1 or TRBD2 (5 bases each). Trimming stripped 1 base from V and 6 bases from J, with 11 bases between. The germline gives CDR1 SGHAT, CDR2 FQNNGV. This CDR3 has 14 amino acids.

As to this clonotype: One end of the junction does not line up with germline, which may come from a read error. The V and J genes are TRBV29-1 and TRBJ2-1; D possibly uses TRBD1 or TRBD2 (5 bases each). The CDR3 has 14 residues. The germline V gene has CDR1 SQVTM and CDR2 ANQGSEA. The CDR3 reads CTVVFGTVEGEQFF. The CDR3 coding sequence is TGCACCGTTGTCTTTGGGACGGTAGAAGGTGAGCAGTTCTTC.

The sample holds one count of this clonotype. The CDR3 loop is CSADRAGPTYEQYF. As DNA, the CDR3 is TGCAGTGCTGACAGGGCGGGACCGACCTACGAGCAGTACTTC. V gene TRBV29-1 combines with J gene TRBJ2-7, with D maybe TRBD1 (7 bases). Germline CDR1 and CDR2: SQVTM and ANQGSEA. CDR3 length: 14 amino acids.

Details on this clonotype: At one boundary the junction diverges from the germline segment, which might be a read error. The chain couples TRBV10-2 to TRBJ2-7; possibly TRBD2 for D (5 bases). Germline CDR1 reads WSHSY; CDR2 reads SAAADI. This CDR3 has 14 residues. The CDR3 region is CAISDTSGSYEQYF. CDR3 coding DNA: TGCGCCATCAGTGATACTAGTGGGAGCTACGAGCAGTACTTC.

Notes on this clonotype: One end of the junction fails to match germline, which may point to a read error. The chain carries TRBV6-5 and TRBJ2-7; D might be TRBD2 (7 bases). The CDR3 totals 16 residues. Germline V lookup: CDR1 MNHEY, CDR2 SVGAGI. The CDR3 sequence is CVSSSPASGGAYEQYF. The CDR3 DNA reads as TGTGTCAGCAGTTCGCCGGCGTCTGGGGGGGCCTACGAGCAGTATTTC.

V and J are TRBV2 and TRBJ2-4; D ambiguous. This CDR3 comprises 14 residues. V was shortened by 2 bases and J by 4 bases, with 9 bases between the two germline ends. Germline loops: CDR1 SNHLY, CDR2 FYNNEI. CDR3 residues: CASSEWVQKNIQYF. Written as DNA, the CDR3 is TGTGCCAGCAGTGAATGGGTCCAAAAAAACATTCAGTACTTC. Based on the CDR3 plus reference TRBV2 and TRBJ2-4, the full variable domain is EPEVTQTPSHQVTQMGQEVILRCVPISNHLYFYWYRQILGQKVEFLVSFYNNEISEKSEIFDDQFSVERPDGSNFTLKIRSTKLEDSAMYFCASSEWVQKNIQYFGAGTRLSVL.

About this clonotype: Here the CDR3 omits its conserved ending phenylalanine or tryptophan, so a read error is the likely source. This chain links TRBV13 with TRBJ2-2; unclear D gene. The CDR3 covers 12 residues. From germline, CDR1 is PRHDT and CDR2 FYEKMQ (reference sequence). V was cut by 9 bases and J by 6 bases, with 11 bases left in between. The CDR3 spells CASSRGPGELFL. CDR3 bases: TGTGCCAGTAGCAGAGGTCCCGGGGAGCTGTTTTTA.

As regards this clonotype: The junction does not match germline at one end; this may be a read error. The V and J genes are TRBV29-1 and TRBJ2-7; possibly TRBD2 for D (5 bases). The V gene's germline CDR1 is SQVTM and CDR2 ANQGSEA. The CDR3 has 13 amino acids. CDR3 region: CIVETEDSFEQYF. CDR3 nucleotides: TGCATCGTTGAAACGGAGGACTCCTTCGAGCAGTACTTC.

Concerning this clonotype: At one end the junction does not follow the germline gene, possibly because of a read error. The chain recombines TRBV11-3 with TRBJ1-2, with unresolved D. Germline assignment: CDR1 SGHNT and CDR2 YENEEA. The CDR3 has 15 residues. CDR3 bases: TGTGCCAGTAGCTTAGAACACGAACGGACCTATGGTTACACCTTC. Its translation is CASSLEHERTYGYTF.

The sample holds a few counts of this clonotype. This CDR3 reads CAISGAGSLYEQYF. The DNA for the CDR3 is TGTGCCATCAGTGGTGCAGGGAGCCTCTACGAGCAGTACTTC. The genes are TRBV10-3 and TRBJ2-7; D could derive from TRBD1 or TRBD2 (5 bases each). CDR1 ENHRY and CDR2 SYGVKD come from the germline V gene. Trimming left V 4 bases short and J 3 bases short, with 13 bases between. CDR3 length: 14 residues.